This TCR beta chain emerged from a study of cytomegalovirus exposure and HLA in healthy donors. Study-wide context: Later, an analysis reported that the approximately 120 validation repertoires had used the same platform as the roughly 720 first-cohort repertoires.

In the case of this clone: Its antigen is still unknown.

The study, taken as a whole, reports: The classifier reportedly diagnosed cytomegalovirus status with high sensitivity and specificity.

The junction had 0 bases not matched to a gene; V was cut back by 2 bases and J by 4 bases. The CDR3 extends over 13 amino acids. The germline CDR1 and CDR2 sequences are MNHEY and SMNVEV (reference sequence). The table came from immunoSEQ multiplex PCR; TCRdb's copy has only in-frame clones and leaves some out. The table records some 140,000 clones, roughly four fifths of them present only once. The chain couples TRBV27 to TRBJ1-2; TRBD1 matches 8 bases. The TCR sequence derives from a woman in her twenties or thirties in good health and CMV-seronegative. Specimen: PBMCs. The CDR3 region is CASSLTGGYGYTF. In nucleotides, the CDR3 is TGTGCCAGCAGTTTAACAGGGGGCTATGGCTACACCTTC.